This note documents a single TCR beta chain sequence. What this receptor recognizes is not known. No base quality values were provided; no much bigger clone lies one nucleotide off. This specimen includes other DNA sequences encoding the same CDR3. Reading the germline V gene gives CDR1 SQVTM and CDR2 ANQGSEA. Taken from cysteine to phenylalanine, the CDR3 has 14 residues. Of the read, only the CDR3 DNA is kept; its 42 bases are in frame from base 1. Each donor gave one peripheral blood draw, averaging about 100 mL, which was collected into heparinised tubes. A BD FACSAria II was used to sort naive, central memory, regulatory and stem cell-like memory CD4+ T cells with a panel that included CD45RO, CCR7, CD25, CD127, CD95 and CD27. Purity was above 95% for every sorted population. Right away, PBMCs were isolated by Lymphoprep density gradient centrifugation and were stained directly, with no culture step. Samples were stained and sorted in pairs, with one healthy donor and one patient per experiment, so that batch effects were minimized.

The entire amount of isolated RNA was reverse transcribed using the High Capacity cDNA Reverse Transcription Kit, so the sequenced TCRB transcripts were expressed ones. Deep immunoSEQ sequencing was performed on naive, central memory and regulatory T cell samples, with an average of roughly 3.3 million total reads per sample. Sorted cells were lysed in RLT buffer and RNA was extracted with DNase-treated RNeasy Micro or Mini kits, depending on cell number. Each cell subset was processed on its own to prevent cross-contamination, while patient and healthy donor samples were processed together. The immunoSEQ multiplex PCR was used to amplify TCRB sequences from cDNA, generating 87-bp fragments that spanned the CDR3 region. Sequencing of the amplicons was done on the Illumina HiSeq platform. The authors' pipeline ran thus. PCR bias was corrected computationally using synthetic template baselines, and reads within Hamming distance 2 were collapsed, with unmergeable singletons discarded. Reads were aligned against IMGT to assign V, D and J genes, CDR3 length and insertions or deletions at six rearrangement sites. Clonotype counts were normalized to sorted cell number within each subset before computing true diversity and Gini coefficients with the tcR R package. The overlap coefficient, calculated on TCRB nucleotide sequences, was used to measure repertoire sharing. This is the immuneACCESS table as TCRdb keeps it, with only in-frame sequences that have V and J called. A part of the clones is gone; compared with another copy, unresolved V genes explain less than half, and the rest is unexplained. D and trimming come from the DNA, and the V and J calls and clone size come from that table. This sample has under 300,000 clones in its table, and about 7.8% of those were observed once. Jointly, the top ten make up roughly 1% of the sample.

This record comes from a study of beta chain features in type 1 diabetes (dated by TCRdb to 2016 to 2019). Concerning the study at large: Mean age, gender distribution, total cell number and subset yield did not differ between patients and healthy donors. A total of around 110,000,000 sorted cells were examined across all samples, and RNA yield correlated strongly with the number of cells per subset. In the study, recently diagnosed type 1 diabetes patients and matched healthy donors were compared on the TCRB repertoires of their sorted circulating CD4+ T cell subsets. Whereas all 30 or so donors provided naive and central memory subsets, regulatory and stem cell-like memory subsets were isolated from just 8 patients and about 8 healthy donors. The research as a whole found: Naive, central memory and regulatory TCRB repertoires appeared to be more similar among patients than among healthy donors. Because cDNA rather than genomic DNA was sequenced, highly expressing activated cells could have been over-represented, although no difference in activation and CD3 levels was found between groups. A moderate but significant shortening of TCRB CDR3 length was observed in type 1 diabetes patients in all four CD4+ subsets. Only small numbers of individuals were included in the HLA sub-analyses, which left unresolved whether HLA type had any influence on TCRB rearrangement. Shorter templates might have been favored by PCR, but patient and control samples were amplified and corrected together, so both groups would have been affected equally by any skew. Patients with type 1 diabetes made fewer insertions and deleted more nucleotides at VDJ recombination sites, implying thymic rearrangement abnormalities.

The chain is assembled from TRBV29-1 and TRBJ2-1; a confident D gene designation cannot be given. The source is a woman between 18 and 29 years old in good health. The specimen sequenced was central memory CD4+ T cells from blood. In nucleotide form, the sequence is TGCACCGTATACACAAGCCAAGGGTACAATGAGCAGTTCTTC. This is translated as CTVYTSQGYNEQFF.